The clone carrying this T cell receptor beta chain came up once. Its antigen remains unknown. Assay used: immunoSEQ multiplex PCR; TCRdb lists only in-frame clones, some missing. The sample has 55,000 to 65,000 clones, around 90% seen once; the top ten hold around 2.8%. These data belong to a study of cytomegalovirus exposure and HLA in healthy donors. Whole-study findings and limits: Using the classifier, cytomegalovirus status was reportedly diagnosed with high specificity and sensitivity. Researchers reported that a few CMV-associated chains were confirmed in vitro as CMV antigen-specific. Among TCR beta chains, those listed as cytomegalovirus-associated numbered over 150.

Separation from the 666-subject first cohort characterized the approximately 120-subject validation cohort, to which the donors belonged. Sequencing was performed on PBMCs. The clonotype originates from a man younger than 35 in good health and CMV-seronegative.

CDR3 DNA sequence: TGTGCCAGCAGAACACAGGGACTAGCGGGAAGTGAGCAGTACTTC. Protein: CASRTQGLAGSEQYF. V usage is TRBV7-2 and J usage is TRBJ2-7; TRBD2 aligns across 13 bases. Trimming at V came to 6 bases and at J to 7 bases, leaving 9 bases not matched to a gene. Germline CDR1 is SGHTA and CDR2 is FQGNSA. CDR3 length: 15 residues.